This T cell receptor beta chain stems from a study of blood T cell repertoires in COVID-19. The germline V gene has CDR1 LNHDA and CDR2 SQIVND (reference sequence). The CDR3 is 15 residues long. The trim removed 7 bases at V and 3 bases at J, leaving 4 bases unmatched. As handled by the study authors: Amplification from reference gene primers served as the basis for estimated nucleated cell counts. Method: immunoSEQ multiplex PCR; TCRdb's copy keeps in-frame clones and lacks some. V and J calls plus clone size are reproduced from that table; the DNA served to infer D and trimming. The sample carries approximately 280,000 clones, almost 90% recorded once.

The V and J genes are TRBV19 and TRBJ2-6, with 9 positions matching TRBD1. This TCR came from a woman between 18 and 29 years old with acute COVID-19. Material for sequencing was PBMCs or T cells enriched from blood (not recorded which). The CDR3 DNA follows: TGTGCCAGTATCACAGGGGGCGGTGGGGCCAACGTCCTGACTTTC. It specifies CASITGGGGANVLTF.